These 31 T cell receptor beta chains came from one sample sequenced in a study of T-cell reconstitution after alpha-beta-depleted transplantation in children (dated by TCRdb to 2015 to 2016). The library was obtained by PCR. TCRdb names Illumina HiSeq 2500 as the instrument used. To normalize quantification of the TCRbeta repertoire, the TCR libraries were built with molecular barcoding that relied on unique molecular identifiers. TCRdb passed the public sequencing reads through fastp at Q25 and MiXCR, retaining productive beta sequences. Each entry is one CDR3 protein sequence, shown with its most common DNA and genes. This sample lists some 600,000 distinct CDR3 sequences; about 15% were detected once. The biggest ten clones account for over 0.95% of the sample. The source material was PBMCs from the stem cell graft donor, sampled from the stem cell graft. The receptors come from a human donor who donated a stem cell graft to a child with acute myeloid leukemia.

The rearrangement links TRBV7-9 to TRBJ1-1; D perhaps matches TRBD1 (5 bases). From germline, CDR1 is SEHNR and CDR2 FQNEAQ (reference sequence). The CDR3 length is 12 residues. V lost 5 bases to trimming and J lost 10 bases, with 14 bases between them. The CDR3 protein is CASSPGGTGAFF. Written as DNA, the CDR3 is TGTGCCAGCAGCCCGGGGGGGACGGGAGCTTTCTTT.

V and J are TRBV6-5 and TRBJ2-1; D remains unclear. Trimming shortened V by 4 bases and J by 3 bases, and 13 bases separated the two germline ends. Per the germline V gene, CDR1 is MNHEY and CDR2 is SVGAGI. The CDR3 length is 15 residues. CDR3 protein: CASSSTDPIYNEQFF. The CDR3 region has the DNA TGTGCCAGCAGTTCGACGGACCCCATCTACAATGAGCAGTTCTTC.

In its sample, this clonotype was seen many times. This rearrangement joins TRBV15 to TRBJ2-3; D remains unclear. From germline, CDR1 is LNHNV and CDR2 YYDKDF (reference sequence). V lost 0 bases and J 3 bases, leaving 4 bases between the germline ends. CDR3 length: 13 residues. The CDR3 DNA follows: TGTGCCACCAGCAGAGATTGGACAGATACGCAGTATTTT. Translating it yields CATSRDWTDTQYF.

This clonotype has a count of ten or more. The V call is TRBV4-2, the J call TRBJ1-1; D unresolved. Germline V gene sequence: CDR1 LGHNA, CDR2 YNFKEQ. This CDR3 is built from 11 residues. The V gene lost 8 bases and the J gene lost 1 base, with 5 bases spanning the gap. The CDR3 nucleotides are TGTGCCAGCGTGGGGAACACTGAAGCTTTCTTT. Protein product: CASVGNTEAFF.

The table lists this clonotype with a few counts. This chain joins TRBV2 and TRBJ2-1; 9 bases fit TRBD2. The germline V gene has CDR1 SNHLY and CDR2 FYNNEI. The CDR3 extends over 19 amino acids. The V and J ends lost 8 bases and 0 bases, in that order; junction bases with no gene match: 17. CDR3 nucleotide sequence: TGTGCCAGCCCCTTGCCGCTATCTAGCGGGGCTAGCTCCTACAATGAGCAGTTCTTC. Amino acid sequence: CASPLPLSSGASSYNEQFF.

V gene TRBV20-1 combines with J gene TRBJ1-5; 7 nucleotides align to TRBD1. The CDR3 length is 15 residues. V trimming: 3 bases; J trimming: 1 base; junction bases outside the gene matches: 6. CDR1 and CDR2 (germline): DFQATT, SNEGSKA (reference sequence). CDR3 loop: CSASPRTGSNQPQHF. For the CDR3, the DNA is TGCAGTGCTAGTCCCAGGACAGGAAGCAATCAGCCCCAGCATTTT.

A remark on this clonotype: A much larger clonotype is one base distant, so this may be a read error. CDR3 amino acids: CTSSFGTEDLSAQETQYF. In nucleotides, the CDR3 is TGTACCAGCAGTTTCGGGACAGAAGACCTATCAGCTCAAGAGACCCAGTACTTC. The genes are TRBV12-3 or TRBV12-4 and TRBJ2-5; the match to TRBD1 covers 7 bases. The CDR3 consists of 18 residues.

This clonotype was seen many times. The gene calls are TRBV29-1 and TRBJ1-1; D unresolved. The germline gives CDR1 SQVTM, CDR2 ANQGSEA. V lost 2 bases and J lost 4, with 11 bases in between. This CDR3 has 13 residues. CDR3 nucleotide sequence: TGCAGCGTTGAATGGGCATCGAGCACTGAAGCTTTCTTT. Protein sequence: CSVEWASSTEAFF. Full variable domain (remainder filled in from reference TRBV29-1 and TRBJ1-1): SAVISQKPSRDICQRGTSLTIQCQVDSQVTMMFWYRQQPGQSLTLIATANQGSEATYESGFVIDKFPISRPNLTFSTLTVSNMSPEDSSIYLCSVEWASSTEAFFGQGTRLTVV.

This clonotype was seen a handful of times. This chain connects TRBV7-9 to TRBJ1-1, with TRBD1 matching over 9 bases. The V and J ends lost 4 bases and 5 bases, in that order; junction bases with no gene match: 8. The CDR3 contains 15 residues. Germline V lookup: CDR1 SEHNR, CDR2 FQNEAQ (reference sequence). The CDR3 DNA sequence: TGTGCCAGCAGCTCTCCCGGGACAGGGAGGACTGAAGCTTTCTTT. It is translated as CASSSPGTGRTEAFF.

Only a few counts were recorded for this clonotype. The chain joins TRBV4-1 to TRBJ1-5; D gene uncertain. Trimming pared 4 bases from V and 0 bases from J, leaving 16 bases between. CDR1 is MGHRA, CDR2 YSYEKL, per germline. The CDR3 consists of 17 residues. The CDR3 loop is CASSRGVDHYSNQPQHF. CDR3 bases: TGCGCCAGCAGCCGCGGAGTGGACCATTATAGCAATCAGCCCCAGCATTTT.

This clonotype was observed a few times. The V gene is TRBV24-1, the J gene TRBJ2-2; D is possibly TRBD2 (5 bases). CDR3 length: 14 amino acids. Germline V gene sequence: CDR1 KGHDR, CDR2 SFDVKD. V dropped 4 bases and J dropped 8 bases, with 13 bases sitting between them. The CDR3 sequence: CATSESFWRGELFF. In DNA, the CDR3 is TGTGCCACCAGTGAGAGCTTTTGGAGGGGGGAGCTGTTTTTT.

This clonotype was seen at least ten times. The chain is built from TRBV29-1 and TRBJ2-3; 8 bases line up with TRBD1. The CDR3 runs 14 residues. V was pared by 0 bases and J by 6 bases, with 5 bases of the junction left unmatched. Germline V gene sequence: CDR1 SQVTM, CDR2 ANQGSEA. DNA for the CDR3: TGCAGCGTTGAAGATCGCACAGGGGGGGATACGCAGTATTTT. As protein: CSVEDRTGGDTQYF.

This clonotype was counted many times. The chain combines TRBV20-1 with TRBJ2-3; D is unclear. Germline values: CDR1 DFQATT, CDR2 SNEGSKA (reference sequence). CDR3 length: 11 residues. Between the trimmed V and J ends, which lost 3 bases and 7 bases, there was a span of 8 bases. The CDR3 spells CSASPPNTQYF. Here the CDR3 DNA reads TGCAGTGCTAGCCCCCCGAATACGCAGTATTTT.

Many counts were recorded for this clonotype. The chain employs TRBV29-1 and TRBJ2-1, with D unresolved. This CDR3 has 13 residues. Deletions cut 3 bases from V and 2 bases from J, with 8 bases between. The germline V gene has CDR1 SQVTM and CDR2 ANQGSEA. In nucleotides, the CDR3 is TGCAGCGTTGACAGGCTAGCCTACAATGAGCAGTTCTTC. It translates to CSVDRLAYNEQFF.

The chain joins TRBV28 to TRBJ2-3; no clear D. Germline-derived CDR1 and CDR2 are MDHEN and SYDVKM. V dropped 3 bases and J dropped 0 bases, with 13 bases sitting between them. The CDR3 is 16 residues long. Here the CDR3 reads CASSFDQLLSTDTQYF. CDR3 nucleotides: TGTGCCAGCAGTTTCGATCAGCTCCTCAGCACAGATACGCAGTATTTT.

This clonotype occurred many times. The CDR3 DNA reads as TGCAGTGCTAGAGAGAGGGGGCGCTGGAATGAGCAGTTCTTC. Its protein product is CSARERGRWNEQFF. The chain links TRBV20-1 to TRBJ2-1; 7 bases agree with TRBD1. The CDR3 contains 14 residues. Germline values: CDR1 DFQATT, CDR2 SNEGSKA (reference sequence). The junction had 6 bases not matched to a gene; V was cut back by 0 bases and J by 7 bases.

At least ten counts were recorded for this clonotype. The chain combines TRBV20-1 with TRBJ1-5; maybe TRBD1 (5 bases). Trimming left V 6 bases short and J 3 bases short, with 9 bases between. The CDR3 is 12 residues long. In germline, CDR1 is DFQATT, CDR2 SNEGSKA (reference sequence). The CDR3 nucleotides read TGCAGTGCGGGACGGAACAATCAGCCCCAGCATTTT. This sequence encodes CSAGRNNQPQHF.

For the CDR3, the DNA is TGTGCCAGCAGTTCCACGGGACGGCCGAGAGCTGGGGCCAACGTCCTGACTTTC. Translated, it gives CASSSTGRPRAGANVLTF. V usage is TRBV6-2 or TRBV6-3 and J usage is TRBJ2-6, with D tentatively TRBD1 or TRBD2 (5 bases each). The CDR3 spans 18 residues. Per germline, CDR1 MNHEY and CDR2 SVGEGT. Trimming left V 4 bases short and J 2 bases short, with 18 bases between.

This clonotype was seen a few times. This sequence joins TRBV2 and TRBJ2-7; D possibly corresponds to TRBD1 (6 bases). The CDR3 has 12 residues. V was clipped by 3 bases and J by 6 bases, with 9 bases between them. The germline V gene has CDR1 SNHLY and CDR2 FYNNEI. CDR3 sequence reads: CASSEGDTEQYV. As DNA, the CDR3 is TGTGCCAGCAGTGAGGGGGACACCGAGCAGTACGTC.

This clonotype was observed a few times. J is TRBJ2-1 and V is TRBV7-2; D uncertain. There are 14 residues in the CDR3. Germline loops: CDR1 SGHTA, CDR2 FQGNSA. V was pared by 0 bases and J by 5 bases, with 8 bases between. The CDR3 region has the DNA TGTGCCAGCAGCTTAGCGGGCAGACACAATGAGCAGTTCTTC. Its translation: CASSLAGRHNEQFF.

This clonotype occurred many times. The chain employs TRBV29-1 and TRBJ1-1, with 8 bases matching TRBD1. The CDR3 extends over 14 amino acids. J was trimmed by 3 bases and V by 6 bases; bases with no gene match: 9. CDR1 and CDR2 from the germline V gene are SQVTM and ANQGSEA. Written as DNA, the CDR3 is TGCAGCGTCCCTACAGGGGGTTTGGACACTGAAGCTTTCTTT. Protein sequence: CSVPTGGLDTEAFF.

There are many counts of this clonotype. The gene calls are TRBV6-1 and TRBJ2-2; 7 positions agree with TRBD1. This CDR3 is 15 amino acids long. V was pared by 6 bases and J by 0 bases, with 4 bases of the junction left unmatched. In germline, CDR1 is MNHNS, CDR2 SASEGT. CDR3: CASSDGTANTGELFF. DNA for the CDR3: TGTGCCAGCAGCGACGGGACAGCGAACACCGGGGAGCTGTTTTTT.

This chain uses TRBV5-6 with TRBJ1-1; D is unclear. CDR3 length: 12 residues. Between the trimmed V and J ends, which lost 6 bases and 6 bases, there was a span of 12 bases. Germline CDR1 and CDR2: SGHDT and YYEEEE. CDR3 nucleotides: TGTGCCAGCATAGGACGAAACGCTGAAGCTTTCTTT. This gives the protein CASIGRNAEAFF.

This clonotype was recorded at least ten times. V usage is TRBV12-3 or TRBV12-4 and J usage is TRBJ1-2, with TRBD1 as a possible D gene (6 bases). V was shortened by 5 bases and J by 2 bases, with 18 bases between the two germline ends. The CDR3 runs to 16 residues. CDR3 nucleotides: TGTGCCAGCAGTAATCCGGGACACCAGACGAACTATGGCTACACCTTC. This gives the protein CASSNPGHQTNYGYTF.

This clonotype has a count of ten or more. The chain carries TRBV20-1 and TRBJ1-5; D is ambiguous. The CDR3 length is 15 residues. Trimming left V 0 bases short and J 0 bases short, with 9 bases between. Germline V gene data show CDR1 as DFQATT and CDR2 as SNEGSKA (reference sequence). CDR3 nucleotides: TGCAGTGCTAGAGATCCTCGATATAGCAATCAGCCCCAGCATTTT. This translates into CSARDPRYSNQPQHF.

This chain joins TRBV20-1 and TRBJ2-7; D is uncertain. V shed 2 bases and J shed 6 bases, with 14 bases lying between them. This CDR3 contains 13 residues. CDR1 and CDR2 (germline): DFQATT, SNEGSKA (reference sequence). This chain's CDR3 is CSARTRADGEQYV. The CDR3 nucleotides are TGCAGTGCTAGAACACGGGCAGACGGCGAGCAGTACGTC.

Many counts were recorded for this clonotype. The chain has TRBV29-1 and TRBJ1-2; D is unresolved. The CDR3 runs 11 residues. Trimming took 3 bases from V and 11 from J, leaving 13 bases between them. Per the germline V gene, CDR1 is SQVTM and CDR2 is ANQGSEA. CDR3 DNA: TGCAGCGTTGAGAGGGCGGTGAGGTACACCTTC. Translating gives CSVERAVRYTF.

This clonotype was observed a handful of times. The chain links TRBV20-1 to TRBJ2-3; 7 positions agree with TRBD2. This CDR3 is 15 amino acids long. Losses at the gene ends were 1 base for V and 2 bases for J; bases not matched to a gene: 6. Germline V CDR1 and CDR2: DFQATT, SNEGSKA (reference sequence). In nucleotides, the CDR3 is TGCAGTGCTAGAGGCGGGGGAACGCTCACAGATACGCAGTATTTT. Protein sequence: CSARGGGTLTDTQYF.

This chain links TRBV15 with TRBJ1-1; D perhaps matches TRBD1 (5 bases). Germline-derived CDR1 and CDR2 are LNHNV and YYDKDF (reference sequence). The ends were cut back, 5 bases at V and 2 bases at J, with 9 bases in the middle. The CDR3 extends over 13 amino acids. The DNA of the CDR3 is TGTGCCACCAGCCTCAGGGCAAACACTGAAGCTTTCTTT. It specifies CATSLRANTEAFF.

The chain has TRBV9 and TRBJ2-3; D is perhaps TRBD2 (5 bases). Per germline, CDR1 SGDLS and CDR2 YYNGEE. The CDR3 has 17 residues. With 0 bases removed from V and 4 bases from J, the gap between germline ends came to 18 bases. The CDR3 DNA reads as TGTGCCAGCAGCGTAGTAGAGGGAGTAGTAGTGTCAGATACGCAGTATTTT. This gives the protein CASSVVEGVVVSDTQYF.

This clonotype was seen only a few times. The CDR3 nucleotides read TGTGCCAGCAGCCTGCCAGGGACCTATGGCTACACCTTC. As protein: CASSLPGTYGYTF. This chain links TRBV7-2 with TRBJ1-2, with a tentative D call TRBD1 (5 bases). Germline loops: CDR1 SGHTA, CDR2 FQGNSA. This CDR3 has 13 residues. V lost 5 bases, J lost 4 bases, and 11 bases lay in between.